The 9 T cell receptor beta chains below come from one sample, sequenced in a study of beta chain features in type 1 diabetes. The sequenced template was cDNA made from the entire isolated RNA. The method was immunoSEQ multiplex PCR; TCRdb's version includes in-frame clones alone and lacks a portion of them. The sample gives some 150,000 clones, over 8.5% of which show up once; around 2% is in the top ten. The sample taken for sequencing was central memory CD4+ T cells from blood. These receptors came from a man younger than 35 in good health.

The rearrangement joins TRBV2 to TRBJ2-5, with D possibly TRBD1 on 5 matching bases. V was shortened by 6 bases and J by 7 bases, with 9 bases between the two germline ends. Germline CDR1 SNHLY, CDR2 FYNNEI. The CDR3 consists of 11 residues. CDR3 protein: CASRAQGTQYF. The CDR3 DNA follows: TGTGCCAGCAGGGCCCAGGGGACCCAGTACTTC.

This clone was detected a few times. The CDR3 does not end in the conserved phenylalanine or tryptophan, so this is likely a read error. It is unclear where the CDR3 begins or ends on the DNA, so no DNA is shown, and the CDR3 is as TCRdb lists it. This chain links TRBV18 with TRBJ2-7; the table's D call of TRBD2 was not tested on the DNA. Germline CDR1 reads KGHSH; CDR2 reads LQKENI. Inclusive of both ends, the CDR3 amounts to 12 amino acids. This CDR3 is CASSPGVGLAIP.

V and J are TRBV2 and TRBJ2-7; D ambiguous. CDR3 length equals 12 residues. V lost 5 bases and J 0 bases, leaving 5 bases between the germline ends. The germline gives CDR1 SNHLY, CDR2 FYNNEI. The CDR3 here is CASSRSSYEQYF. The DNA of the CDR3 is TGTGCCAGCAGTAGGAGCTCCTACGAGCAGTACTTC.

This clone showed up just a few times. The V gene is TRBV6-5, the J gene TRBJ2-1; 8 nucleotides align to TRBD2. The CDR3 has 16 residues. Looked up from germline, CDR1 is MNHEY and CDR2 is SVGAGI. J was trimmed by 7 bases and V by 0 bases; bases with no gene match: 8. The chain's CDR3 is CASSYSPSGGGNEQFF. The CDR3 nucleotides read TGTGCCAGCAGTTACTCGCCCAGCGGGGGAGGGAATGAGCAGTTCTTC.

This chain links TRBV4-3 with TRBJ1-2, with 7 positions matching TRBD1. The V and J ends lost 3 bases and 0 bases, in that order; junction bases with no gene match: 4. This CDR3 contains 15 residues. Germline assignment: CDR1 LGHNA and CDR2 YSLEER. The CDR3 loop is CASSQNRGANYGYTF. CDR3 nucleotides: TGCGCCAGCAGCCAGAACAGGGGTGCTAACTATGGCTACACCTTC.

The CDR3: CASRDWDSSSYEQYF. The CDR3 DNA follows: TGTGCCAGCAGAGACTGGGACAGCTCTTCCTACGAGCAGTACTTC. The chain uses TRBV27 and TRBJ2-7, with 7 bases lining up with TRBD1. The CDR3 consists of 15 residues. Germline CDR1 and CDR2: MNHEY and SMNVEV (reference sequence). Germline trimming cut 6 bases from V and 1 base from J; bases unmatched to any gene: 9.

This clone was counted only a few times. The chain is built from TRBV7-2 and TRBJ2-1; D perhaps matches TRBD2 (5 bases). The length of the CDR3 is 13 residues. Deletions cut 5 bases from V and 5 bases from J, with 10 bases between. Germline V gives CDR1 SGHTA, CDR2 FQGNSA. DNA for the CDR3: TGTGCCAGCAGCGGATGGCGGGACAATGAGCAGTTCTTC. This codes for CASSGWRDNEQFF.

This clone showed up just a few times. This chain links TRBV27 with TRBJ2-4; D is uncertain. Trimming pared 8 bases from V and 0 bases from J, leaving 14 bases between. In germline, CDR1 is MNHEY, CDR2 SMNVEV (reference sequence). CDR3 length: 15 residues. The DNA for the CDR3 is TGTGCCAGCTGCGCGAGGAAGATAGCCAAAAACATTCAGTACTTC. Translated, it gives CASCARKIAKNIQYF.

The table lists this clone with a few counts. CDR3 DNA: TGCGCCAGCAGCTTGGAGGCGGGGTCCGATACGCAGTATTTT. Encoded protein: CASSLEAGSDTQYF. V gene TRBV5-1 combines with J gene TRBJ2-3; D might be TRBD2 (6 bases). Germline V gene sequence: CDR1 SGHRS, CDR2 YFSETQ. This CDR3 comprises 14 residues. The V gene lost 0 bases and the J gene lost 6 bases, with 11 bases spanning the gap. The full variable domain, its missing parts supplied by reference TRBV5-1 and TRBJ2-3, is KAGVTQTPRYLIKTRGQQVTLSCSPISGHRSVSWYQQTPGQGLQFLFEYFSETQRNKGNFPGRFSGRQFSNSRSEMNVSTLELGDSALYLCASSLEAGSDTQYFGPGTRLTVL.